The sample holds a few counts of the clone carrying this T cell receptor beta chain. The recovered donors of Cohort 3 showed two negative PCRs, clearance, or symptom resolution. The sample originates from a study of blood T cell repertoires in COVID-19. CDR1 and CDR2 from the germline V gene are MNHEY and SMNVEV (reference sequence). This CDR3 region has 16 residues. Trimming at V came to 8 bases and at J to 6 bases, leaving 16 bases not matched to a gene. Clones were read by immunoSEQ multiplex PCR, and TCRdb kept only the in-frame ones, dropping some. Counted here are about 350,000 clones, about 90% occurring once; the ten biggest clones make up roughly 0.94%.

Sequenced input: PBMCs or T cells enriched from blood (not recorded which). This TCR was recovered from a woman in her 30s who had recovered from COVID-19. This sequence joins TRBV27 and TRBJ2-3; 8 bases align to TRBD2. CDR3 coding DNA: TGTGCCAGCGTCCCCTCGGGGCGGGGGGCCGGGGATACGCAGTATTTT. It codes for CASVPSGRGAGDTQYF.